The sequence of this T cell receptor (beta chain) was determined in a study of beta chain features in type 1 diabetes. Study-wide results and limits: Shorter TCRB CDR3s, moderately but significantly so, were found in Type 1 diabetes patients in all four CD4+ subsets.

This CDR3 contains 14 residues. The junction had 7 bases not matched to a gene; V was cut back by 4 bases and J by 5 bases. Germline V gives CDR1 SGDLS, CDR2 YYNGEE. As every portion of the isolated RNA was reverse transcribed, the sequencing read expressed TCRB transcripts. Repertoires were generated with immunoSEQ multiplex PCR, while TCRdb's copy carries only in-frame clones and drops some. The sample has about 150,000 clones; approximately 10% are singletons. A few counts support this clone. Its antigen remains unidentified. Sequencing was carried out using central memory CD4+ T cells from blood. This sequence was found in a man between 18 and 29 years old in good health. The chain is built from TRBV9 and TRBJ2-5; the match to TRBD1 covers 8 bases. This CDR3 reads CASSLGQGSETQYF. The CDR3 DNA reads as TGTGCCAGCAGCTTAGGACAGGGCAGCGAGACCCAGTACTTC.